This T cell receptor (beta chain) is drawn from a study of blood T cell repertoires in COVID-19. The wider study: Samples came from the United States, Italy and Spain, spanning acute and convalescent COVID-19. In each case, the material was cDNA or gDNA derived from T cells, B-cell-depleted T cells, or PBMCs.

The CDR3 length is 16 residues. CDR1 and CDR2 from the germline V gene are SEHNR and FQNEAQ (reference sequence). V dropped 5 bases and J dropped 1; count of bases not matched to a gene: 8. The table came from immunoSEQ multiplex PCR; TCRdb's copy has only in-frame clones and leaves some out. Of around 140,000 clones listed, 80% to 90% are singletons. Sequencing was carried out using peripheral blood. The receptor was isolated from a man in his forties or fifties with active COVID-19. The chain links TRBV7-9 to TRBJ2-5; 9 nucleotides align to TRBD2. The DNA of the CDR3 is TGTGCCAGCAGCCAAGCGGGAGGAAGGGTCCAAGAGACCCAGTACTTC. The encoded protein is CASSQAGGRVQETQYF.